A selection of T cell receptor beta chains follows, all from one sample in a study of blood T cells in healthy people across ages. One entry per CDR3 protein results from TCRdb running MiXCR on the 5' RACE reads. This repertoire shows just over 800,000 distinct CDR3 sequences, around two thirds found once; its top ten account for approximately 30%. Specimen: blood. The receptor source for this set is a man aged 30 to 45 in good health. Each CDR3 is given with its conserved first and last residue. The order of the fields is V gene, clone size, J gene, D gene, CDR3 protein, CDR3 DNA. The D gene is left open where the match is weak. Clone size is not always given. Where it is, it says once, few, many or a class for expanded clones.

V gene: TRBV29-1; clone size: many; J gene: TRBJ2-7; D gene: TRBD1; CDR3 protein: CSVQGAYEQYF; CDR3 DNA: TGCAGCGTTCAGGGGGCCTACGAGCAGTACTTC
V gene: TRBV20-1; clone size: -; J gene: TRBJ2-4; D gene: TRBD1; CDR3 protein: CSAPPPVRGREYQYF; CDR3 DNA: TGCAGTGCTCCTCCCCCGGTCAGGGGGCGTGAATACCAGTACTTC
V gene: TRBV4-3; clone size: few; J gene: TRBJ2-1; D gene: TRBD1; CDR3 protein: CASSAWTGGDEQFF; CDR3 DNA: TGCGCCAGCAGCGCCTGGACAGGGGGGGATGAGCAGTTCTTC
V gene: TRBV6-5; clone size: -; J gene: TRBJ1-1; D gene: -; CDR3 protein: CASSDYGGTEAFF; CDR3 DNA: TGTGCCAGCAGTGACTACGGGGGTACTGAAGCTTTCTTT
V gene: TRBV20-1; clone size: -; J gene: TRBJ2-1; D gene: TRBD2; CDR3 protein: CSANPLAGVYNEQFF; CDR3 DNA: TGCAGTGCTAACCCCCTAGCGGGGGTTTACAATGAGCAGTTCTTC
V gene: TRBV5-1; clone size: -; J gene: TRBJ2-1; D gene: -; CDR3 protein: CASSLVLDSSYNEQFF; CDR3 DNA: TGCGCCAGCAGCTTGGTGTTAGACAGCTCCTACAATGAGCAGTTCTTC
V gene: TRBV7-2; clone size: -; J gene: TRBJ1-5; D gene: -; CDR3 protein: CASSLNPRRDMSNQPQHF; CDR3 DNA: TGTGCCAGCAGCTTAAACCCTCGGAGGGATATGAGCAATCAGCCCCAGCATTTT
V gene: TRBV11-1; clone size: once; J gene: TRBJ2-4; D gene: TRBD2; CDR3 protein: CASSLASGGHNEQYF; CDR3 DNA: TGTGCCAGCAGCTTAGCTAGCGGGGGACACAATGAGCAGTACTTC
V gene: TRBV12-3/TRBV12-4; clone size: -; J gene: TRBJ2-7; D gene: -; CDR3 protein: CASIGRNSYEQYF; CDR3 DNA: TGTGCCAGCATTGGACGGAACTCCTACGAGCAGTACTTC
V gene: TRBV6-2/TRBV6-3; clone size: -; J gene: TRBJ1-2; D gene: -; CDR3 protein: CASTTSGPYGYTF; CDR3 DNA: TGTGCCAGCACTACGTCCGGCCCCTATGGCTACACCTTC
V gene: TRBV6-2/TRBV6-3; clone size: -; J gene: TRBJ2-1; D gene: -; CDR3 protein: CASSYDRRGRNEQFF; CDR3 DNA: TGTGCCAGCAGTTACGACCGCCGGGGTAGGAATGAGCAGTTCTTC
V gene: TRBV2; clone size: -; J gene: TRBJ2-3; D gene: -; CDR3 protein: CASSLTERTDTQYF; CDR3 DNA: TGTGCCAGCAGCCTGACCGAACGCACAGATACGCAGTATTTT
V gene: TRBV3-1; clone size: -; J gene: TRBJ2-7; D gene: TRBD1; CDR3 protein: CASSQDGQGAGEQYF; CDR3 DNA: TGTGCCAGCAGCCAAGATGGACAGGGGGCTGGGGAGCAGTACTTC
V gene: TRBV5-5; clone size: -; J gene: TRBJ2-3; D gene: TRBD2; CDR3 protein: CASSWGGRTDTQYF; CDR3 DNA: TGTGCCAGCAGCTGGGGGGGACGCACAGATACGCAGTATTTT
V gene: TRBV10-3; clone size: -; J gene: TRBJ2-7; D gene: -; CDR3 protein: CAIKVGETYEQYF; CDR3 DNA: TGTGCCATCAAGGTCGGAGAAACCTACGAGCAGTACTTC
V gene: TRBV7-2; clone size: few; J gene: TRBJ2-1; D gene: -; CDR3 protein: CASSSRAGNNEQFF; CDR3 DNA: TGTGCCAGCAGCTCGAGAGCCGGGAACAATGAGCAGTTCTTC
V gene: TRBV20-1; clone size: few; J gene: TRBJ2-5; D gene: -; CDR3 protein: CSVRQGREETQYF; CDR3 DNA: TGCAGTGTTAGACAAGGGCGCGAAGAGACCCAGTACTTC
V gene: TRBV29-1; clone size: -; J gene: TRBJ2-3; D gene: TRBD2; CDR3 protein: CSVVLAGPSTDTQYF; CDR3 DNA: TGCAGCGTTGTTCTAGCGGGACCTAGCACAGATACGCAGTATTTT
V gene: TRBV14; clone size: few; J gene: TRBJ2-1; D gene: -; CDR3 protein: CASSQELDAVFEQFF; CDR3 DNA: TGTGCCAGCAGCCAAGAATTAGATGCCGTCTTTGAGCAGTTCTTC
V gene: TRBV29-1; clone size: few; J gene: TRBJ2-5; D gene: -; CDR3 protein: CSVGQGLYGCEQYF; CDR3 DNA: -
V gene: TRBV6-2/TRBV6-3; clone size: few; J gene: TRBJ2-5; D gene: TRBD1; CDR3 protein: CASSARTGMLETQYF; CDR3 DNA: TGTGCCAGCAGTGCCCGGACAGGGATGCTCGAGACCCAGTACTTC
V gene: TRBV29-1; clone size: -; J gene: TRBJ2-3; D gene: -; CDR3 protein: CSVTTSRVDTQYF; CDR3 DNA: TGCAGCGTTACAACCAGCAGGGTCGATACGCAGTATTTT
V gene: TRBV7-9; clone size: -; J gene: TRBJ2-1; D gene: -; CDR3 protein: CASSPGEVALGEQFF; CDR3 DNA: TGTGCCAGCAGCCCTGGGGAGGTCGCCCTCGGTGAGCAGTTCTTC
V gene: TRBV4-3; clone size: -; J gene: TRBJ2-3; D gene: -; CDR3 protein: CASSHDGRDTQYF; CDR3 DNA: TGCGCCAGCAGCCATGATGGTCGAGATACGCAGTATTTT
V gene: TRBV24-1; clone size: -; J gene: TRBJ2-3; D gene: -; CDR3 protein: CATSDSQVYTQYF; CDR3 DNA: TGTGCCACCAGTGATTCTCAGGTATATACGCAGTATTTT
V gene: TRBV6-5; clone size: -; J gene: TRBJ2-1; D gene: -; CDR3 protein: CASSDSLRTEQFF; CDR3 DNA: TGTGCCAGCAGTGACTCCTTACGAACGGAGCAGTTCTTC
V gene: TRBV10-3; clone size: -; J gene: TRBJ2-5; D gene: TRBD1; CDR3 protein: CAINHGTGEETQYF; CDR3 DNA: TGTGCCATCAATCACGGGACAGGGGAAGAGACCCAGTACTTC
V gene: TRBV29-1; clone size: -; J gene: TRBJ2-1; D gene: -; CDR3 protein: CSVPDGGPRGNEQFF; CDR3 DNA: TGCAGCGTTCCCGACGGGGGCCCTCGGGGCAATGAGCAGTTCTTC
V gene: TRBV4-2; clone size: -; J gene: TRBJ1-2; D gene: -; CDR3 protein: CASNQEGPPTNYGYTF; CDR3 DNA: TGTGCCAGCAACCAAGAAGGGCCTCCAACCAACTATGGCTACACCTTC
V gene: TRBV4-3; clone size: -; J gene: TRBJ2-7; D gene: TRBD2; CDR3 protein: CASSQETSAVIYEQYF; CDR3 DNA: TGCGCCAGCAGCCAGGAGACTAGCGCGGTTATATACGAGCAGTACTTC